The 18 T cell receptor beta chains below were found in one sample sequenced in a study of blood T cell repertoires in COVID-19. Sequencing was performed with immunoSEQ multiplex PCR; in TCRdb, only in-frame clones are kept and a portion is missing. This table holds 150,000 to 200,000 clones, almost 85% found once. Sequencing used peripheral blood. These receptors were collected from a human donor with acute or convalescent COVID-19. The donor label of this sample is uncertain.

CDR3 DNA: TGTGCCAGCAGTGCCGGGGAGAATCAGCCCCAGCATTTT. Protein: CASSAGENQPQHF. This chain joins TRBV6-4 and TRBJ1-5, with D unclear. Germline CDR1 and CDR2: MRHNA and SNTAGT. The length of the CDR3 is 13 residues. V was trimmed by 4 bases and J by 4 bases, leaving 8 bases between them.

This chain connects TRBV6-2 or TRBV6-3 to TRBJ1-6, with 7 bases aligning to TRBD1. CDR3 length: 16 residues. The junction had 10 bases not matched to a gene; V was cut back by 2 bases and J by 9 bases. CDR1 is MNHEY and CDR2 is SVGEGT in the germline V gene. The DNA of the CDR3 is TGTGCCAGCAGTTACACCTCCCCGACAGGGATTTCACCCCTCCACTTT. It codes for CASSYTSPTGISPLHF.

V is TRBV6-5 and J is TRBJ1-4; D might be TRBD1 (6 bases). The CDR3 is 13 amino acids. Germline loops: CDR1 MNHEY, CDR2 SVGAGI. The germline V and J ends were trimmed by 0 bases and 17 bases, with 16 bases remaining between them. Here the CDR3 reads CASSYSRGGPDFF. In nucleotides, the CDR3 is TGTGCCAGCAGTTACTCGAGGGGGGGTCCCGATTTTTTT.

The table lists this clone with a count of one. The chain combines TRBV5-6 with TRBJ2-6; TRBD1 matches 8 bases. The germline V gene encodes CDR1 SGHDT and CDR2 YYEEEE. V dropped 4 bases and J dropped 1; count of bases not matched to a gene: 1. This CDR3 is 15 amino acids long. The CDR3 spells CASSGQGSGANVLTF. CDR3 nucleotide sequence: TGTGCCAGCAGCGGACAGGGATCTGGGGCCAACGTCCTGACTTTC.

V gene TRBV5-1 combines with J gene TRBJ2-2, with 11 bases that match TRBD2. Germline V lookup: CDR1 SGHRS, CDR2 YFSETQ. The CDR3 loop spans 16 amino acids. The J segment lost 2 bases and the V segment lost 2 bases, leaving 2 bases of the junction unmatched. In nucleotides, the CDR3 is TGCGCCAGCAGCTTCACTAGCGGGAGAAACACCGGGGAGCTGTTTTTT. Translation: CASSFTSGRNTGELFF.

The chain links TRBV24-1 to TRBJ2-2; D is unresolved. V was shortened by 3 bases and J by 6 bases, with 13 bases between the two germline ends. The CDR3 is 15 amino acids. Per the germline V gene, CDR1 is KGHDR and CDR2 is SFDVKD. This CDR3 is CATSDPKRFAGELFF. The CDR3 region has the DNA TGTGCCACCAGTGATCCCAAGAGGTTCGCCGGGGAGCTGTTTTTT.

CDR3 sequence: CATSDLYSGRDEQFF. Here the CDR3 DNA reads TGTGCCACCAGTGATTTGTATAGCGGGAGGGATGAGCAGTTCTTC. This chain links TRBV24-1 with TRBJ2-1, with 11 bases matching TRBD2. Losses at the gene ends were 0 bases for V and 8 bases for J; bases not matched to a gene: 2. The CDR3 consists of 15 residues. Germline assignment: CDR1 KGHDR and CDR2 SFDVKD.

The chain recombines TRBV9 with TRBJ2-2, with TRBD2 identical over 9 bases. Germline V gene sequence: CDR1 SGDLS, CDR2 YYNGEE. V was clipped by 2 bases and J by 1 base; unmatched bases: 6. CDR3 length: 17 amino acids. The CDR3 loop reads CASSVSGLALNTGELFF. The CDR3 coding sequence is TGTGCCAGCAGCGTCTCCGGACTAGCGCTGAACACCGGGGAGCTGTTTTTT. The full variable domain, rest sourced from reference TRBV9 and TRBJ2-2, is DSGVTQTPKHLITATGQRVTLRCSPRSGDLSVYWYQQSLDQGLQFLIQYYNGEERAKGNILERFSAQQFPDLHSELNLSSLELGDSALYFCASSVSGLALNTGELFFGEGSRLTVL.

The chain has TRBV4-2 and TRBJ2-1, with 9 bases matching TRBD1. This CDR3 is 14 amino acids long. Germline V gene sequence: CDR1 LGHNA, CDR2 YNFKEQ. With V trimmed by 1 base and J by 6 bases, 1 base remained unmatched. CDR3 in DNA: TGTGCCAGCAGCCAAGGGACAGGGGTCAATGAGCAGTTCTTC. Its protein product is CASSQGTGVNEQFF.

The rearrangement uses TRBV6-5 and TRBJ2-7, with 8 bases that match TRBD2. The CDR3 spans 14 residues. With V trimmed by 2 bases and J by 3 bases, 3 bases remained unmatched. Germline CDR1 is MNHEY and CDR2 is SVGAGI. As DNA, the CDR3 is TGTGCCAGCAGTTACACTAGCGGATTCTACGAGCAGTACTTC. As protein: CASSYTSGFYEQYF.

In DNA form, the CDR3 reads TGTGCCAGCAGCTTAGAAGGGACAGGGGCCTACAATGAGCAGTTCTTC. It codes for CASSLEGTGAYNEQFF. The rearrangement links TRBV7-2 to TRBJ2-1; the match to TRBD1 covers 10 bases. The CDR3 contains 16 residues. Germline V gene sequence: CDR1 SGHTA, CDR2 FQGNSA. After removal of 1 base from V and 2 bases from J, the junction contained 2 bases not matched to a gene. The entire variable domain, with the rest obtained from reference TRBV7-2 and TRBJ2-1, is as follows: GAGVSQSPSNKVTEKGKDVELRCDPISGHTALYWYRQSLGQGLEFLIYFQGNSAPDKSGLPSDRFSAERTGGSVSTLTIQRTQQEDSAVYLCASSLEGTGAYNEQFFGPGTRLTVL.

This rearrangement joins TRBV9 to TRBJ1-2, with D unresolved. Germline assignment: CDR1 SGDLS and CDR2 YYNGEE. V was cut by 2 bases and J by 4 bases, with 6 bases left in between. The CDR3 length is 12 residues. The CDR3 region is CASSVYTYGYTF. The CDR3 DNA reads TGTGCCAGCAGCGTGTACACCTATGGCTACACCTTC. The full variable domain, rest sourced from reference TRBV9 and TRBJ1-2, is DSGVTQTPKHLITATGQRVTLRCSPRSGDLSVYWYQQSLDQGLQFLIQYYNGEERAKGNILERFSAQQFPDLHSELNLSSLELGDSALYFCASSVYTYGYTFGSGTRLTVV.

This chain connects TRBV10-2 to TRBJ2-3, with 9 bases that match TRBD2. Unmatched junction bases numbered 1, after V lost 6 bases and J lost 6 bases. This CDR3 has 12 residues. In germline, CDR1 is WSHSY, CDR2 SAAADI. The CDR3 protein is CASSLAGDTQYF. The DNA of the CDR3 is TGCGCCAGCAGCCTAGCGGGGGATACGCAGTATTTT.

J is TRBJ2-3 and V is TRBV19; 8 bases agree with TRBD2. Germline V CDR1 and CDR2: LNHDA, SQIVND (reference sequence). After removal of 10 bases from V and 0 bases from J, the junction contained 6 bases not matched to a gene. The CDR3 totals 14 residues. CDR3 DNA: TGTGCCAAATACGGGAGGGCCAGCACAGATACGCAGTATTTT. Translation gives CAKYGRASTDTQYF.

The V call is TRBV9, the J call TRBJ2-5, with D perhaps matching TRBD2 (5 bases). The CDR3 covers 15 residues. Germline CDR1 is SGDLS and CDR2 is YYNGEE. The germline V and J ends were trimmed by 3 bases and 12 bases, with 24 bases remaining between them. In DNA, the CDR3 is TGTGCCAGCAGCGCGGGAAAGAGGGCGCTGGAAACGGAGTACTTC. Translating gives CASSAGKRALETEYF.

The rearrangement uses TRBV9 and TRBJ2-1, with TRBD2 matching 8 bases. Germline CDR1 and CDR2: SGDLS and YYNGEE. Trimming at V came to 3 bases and at J to 7 bases, leaving 6 bases not matched to a gene. The CDR3 is 14 amino acids. The CDR3 protein is CASSAGGGGNEQFF. For the CDR3, the DNA is TGTGCCAGCAGCGCGGGAGGGGGAGGAAATGAGCAGTTCTTC.

The V call is TRBV29-1, the J call TRBJ2-1; 10 positions match TRBD2. J was trimmed by 5 bases and V by 1 base; bases with no gene match: 5. The germline V gene encodes CDR1 SQVTM and CDR2 ANQGSEA. The CDR3 spans 15 residues. The CDR3 protein is CSVEALAGVDNEQFF. CDR3 bases: TGCAGCGTTGAAGCTCTAGCGGGAGTTGACAATGAGCAGTTCTTC.

The chain has TRBV4-1 and TRBJ2-5; D is perhaps TRBD1 (7 bases). CDR1 is MGHRA, CDR2 YSYEKL, per germline. The CDR3 is 15 amino acids. The V and J ends lost 1 base and 1 base respectively, with 10 bases between them. The CDR3 sequence is CASSQGGTAQETQYF. In DNA, the CDR3 is TGCGCCAGCAGCCAAGGCGGGACAGCCCAAGAGACCCAGTACTTC.